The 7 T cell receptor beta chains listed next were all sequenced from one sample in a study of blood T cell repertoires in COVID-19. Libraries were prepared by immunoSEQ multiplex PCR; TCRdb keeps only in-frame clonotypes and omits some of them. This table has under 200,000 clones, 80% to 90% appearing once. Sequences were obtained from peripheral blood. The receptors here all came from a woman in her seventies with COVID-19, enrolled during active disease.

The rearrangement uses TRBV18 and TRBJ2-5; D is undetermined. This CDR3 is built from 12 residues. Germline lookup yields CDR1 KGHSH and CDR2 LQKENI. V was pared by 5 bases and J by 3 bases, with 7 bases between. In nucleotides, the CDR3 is TGTGCCAGCTCAACTGTCAAAGAGACCCAGTACTTC. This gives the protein CASSTVKETQYF. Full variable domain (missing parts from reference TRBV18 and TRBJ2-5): NAGVMQNPRHLVRRRGQEARLRCSPMKGHSHVYWYRQLPEEGLKFMVYLQKENIIDESGMPKERFSAEFPKEGPSILRIQQVVRGDSAAYFCASSTVKETQYFGPGTRLLVL.

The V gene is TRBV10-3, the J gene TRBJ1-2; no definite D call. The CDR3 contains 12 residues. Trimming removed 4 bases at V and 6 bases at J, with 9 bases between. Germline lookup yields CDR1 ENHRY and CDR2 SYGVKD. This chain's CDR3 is CAISGSGHGYTF. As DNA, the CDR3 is TGTGCCATCAGTGGGTCGGGCCATGGCTACACCTTC.

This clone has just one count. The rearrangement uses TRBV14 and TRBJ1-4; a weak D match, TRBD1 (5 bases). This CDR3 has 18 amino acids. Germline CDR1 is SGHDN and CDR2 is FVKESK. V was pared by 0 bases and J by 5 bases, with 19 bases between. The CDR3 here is CASSQEFDFDDRNEKLFF. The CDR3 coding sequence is TGTGCCAGCAGCCAAGAGTTCGACTTCGATGACAGAAATGAAAAACTGTTTTTT.

The CDR3 spells CASSSSGGTKDGYTF. CDR3 nucleotide sequence: TGTGCCAGCAGTTCCTCAGGGGGCACGAAGGATGGCTACACCTTC. The rearrangement joins TRBV27 to TRBJ1-2, with TRBD1 matching 8 bases. The V gene end was trimmed by 4 bases and the J gene end by 6 bases; junction bases not matched to a gene: 10. The CDR3 extends over 15 amino acids. Germline loops: CDR1 MNHEY, CDR2 SMNVEV (reference sequence).

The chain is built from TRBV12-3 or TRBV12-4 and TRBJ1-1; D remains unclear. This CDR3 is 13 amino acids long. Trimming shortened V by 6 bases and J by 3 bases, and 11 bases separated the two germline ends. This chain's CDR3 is CASSRDLDTEAFF. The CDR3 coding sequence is TGTGCCAGCAGCCGGGATCTGGACACTGAAGCTTTCTTT.

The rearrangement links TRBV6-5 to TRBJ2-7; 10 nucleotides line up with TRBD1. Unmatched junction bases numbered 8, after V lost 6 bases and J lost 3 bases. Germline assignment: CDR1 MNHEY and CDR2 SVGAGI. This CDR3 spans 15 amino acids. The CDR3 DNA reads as TGTGCCAGCAGCGCCGCGGGGGACAGGGGCTACGAGCAGTACTTC. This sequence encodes CASSAAGDRGYEQYF.

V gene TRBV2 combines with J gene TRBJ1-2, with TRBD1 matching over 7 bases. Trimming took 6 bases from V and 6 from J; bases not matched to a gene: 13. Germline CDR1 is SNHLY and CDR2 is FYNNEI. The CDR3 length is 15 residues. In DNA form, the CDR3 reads TGTGCCAGCAGGTCTGTAACAGGGGAAGGTCATGGCTACACCTTC. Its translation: CASRSVTGEGHGYTF.